The sequence of this TCR beta chain was determined in a study of cytomegalovirus exposure and HLA in healthy donors. Study information: There were 300 to 400 genotyped donors. Of these, 75% to 90% fell in the genetic ancestry cluster associated with self-reported Caucasian donors.

This CDR3 region has 16 residues. Trimming stripped 3 bases from V and 5 bases from J, with 16 bases between. CDR1 and CDR2 from the germline V gene are SGHTA and FQGTGA. The PCR had 60 Vbeta and 13 Jbeta primers. This table comes from immunoSEQ multiplex PCR, and its TCRdb copy is limited to in-frame clones, with some not included. The sample yields 110,000 or so clones, approximately 80% seen once. The TCR comes from a young woman in good health and CMV-seropositive. Sequenced material: PBMCs. The V and J genes are TRBV7-3 and TRBJ1-4, with D possibly being TRBD1 (5 bases). As DNA, the CDR3 is TGTGCCAGCAGCTTGAACAGCCTGGAGGGGAATGAAAAACTGTTTTTT. It is translated as CASSLNSLEGNEKLFF.